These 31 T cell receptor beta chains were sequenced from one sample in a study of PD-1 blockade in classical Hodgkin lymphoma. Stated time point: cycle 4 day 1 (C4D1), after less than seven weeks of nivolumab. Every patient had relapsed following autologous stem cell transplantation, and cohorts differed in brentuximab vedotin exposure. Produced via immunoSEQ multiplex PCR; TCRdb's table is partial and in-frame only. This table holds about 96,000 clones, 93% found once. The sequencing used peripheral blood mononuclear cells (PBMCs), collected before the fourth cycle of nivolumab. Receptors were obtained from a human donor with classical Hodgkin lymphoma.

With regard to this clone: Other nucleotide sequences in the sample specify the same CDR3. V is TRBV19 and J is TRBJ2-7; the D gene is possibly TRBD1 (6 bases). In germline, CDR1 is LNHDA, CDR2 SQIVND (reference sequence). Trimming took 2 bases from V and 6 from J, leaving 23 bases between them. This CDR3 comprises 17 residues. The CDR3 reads CASSIRQGSAPRGEQYF. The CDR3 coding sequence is TGTGCCAGTAGTATACGGCAGGGGAGCGCACCCCGGGGCGAGCAGTACTTC.

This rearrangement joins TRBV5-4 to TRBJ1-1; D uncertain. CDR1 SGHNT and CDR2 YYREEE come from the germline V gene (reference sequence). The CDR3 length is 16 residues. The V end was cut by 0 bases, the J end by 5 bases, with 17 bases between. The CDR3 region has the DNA TGTGCCAGCAGCTTGGATCCCTGGGTCGCGGGGACTGAAGCTTTCTTT. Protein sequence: CASSLDPWVAGTEAFF.

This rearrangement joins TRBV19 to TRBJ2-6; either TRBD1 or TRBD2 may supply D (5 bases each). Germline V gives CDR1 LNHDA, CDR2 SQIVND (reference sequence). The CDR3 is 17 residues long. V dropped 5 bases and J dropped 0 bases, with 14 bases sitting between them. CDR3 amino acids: CASSDRGASSGANVLTF. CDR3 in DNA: TGTGCCAGTAGTGACAGAGGGGCGAGCTCTGGGGCCAACGTCCTGACTTTC.

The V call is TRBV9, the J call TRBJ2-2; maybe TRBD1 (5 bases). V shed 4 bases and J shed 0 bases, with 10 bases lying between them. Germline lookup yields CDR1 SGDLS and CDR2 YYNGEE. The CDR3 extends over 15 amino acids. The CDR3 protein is CASSTRQPNTGELFF. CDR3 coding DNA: TGTGCCAGCAGCACCCGACAGCCGAACACCGGGGAGCTGTTTTTT.

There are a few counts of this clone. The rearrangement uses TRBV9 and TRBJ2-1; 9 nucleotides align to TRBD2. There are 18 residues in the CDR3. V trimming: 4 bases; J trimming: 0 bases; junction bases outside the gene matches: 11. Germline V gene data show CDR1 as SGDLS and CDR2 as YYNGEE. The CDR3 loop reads CASSSQGSSGSSYNEQFF. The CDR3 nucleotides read TGTGCCAGCAGCTCCCAGGGTAGTAGCGGGAGCTCCTACAATGAGCAGTTCTTC.

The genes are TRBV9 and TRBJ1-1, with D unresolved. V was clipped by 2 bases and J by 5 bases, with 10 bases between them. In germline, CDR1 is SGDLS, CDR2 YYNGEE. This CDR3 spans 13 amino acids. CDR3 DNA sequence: TGTGCCAGCAGCGTCGTCGACGAAACTGAAGCTTTCTTT. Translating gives CASSVVDETEAFF.

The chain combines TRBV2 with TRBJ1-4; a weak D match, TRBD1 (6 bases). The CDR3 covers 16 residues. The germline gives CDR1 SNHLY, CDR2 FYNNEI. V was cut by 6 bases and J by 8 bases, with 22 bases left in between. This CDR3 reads CASRPQGGQGIEKLFF. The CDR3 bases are TGTGCCAGCAGGCCCCAGGGTGGGCAGGGGATAGAAAAACTGTTTTTT. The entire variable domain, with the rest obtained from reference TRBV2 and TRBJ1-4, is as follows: EPEVTQTPSHQVTQMGQEVILRCVPISNHLYFYWYRQILGQKVEFLVSFYNNEISEKSEIFDDQFSVERPDGSNFTLKIRSTKLEDSAMYFCASRPQGGQGIEKLFFGSGTQLSVL.

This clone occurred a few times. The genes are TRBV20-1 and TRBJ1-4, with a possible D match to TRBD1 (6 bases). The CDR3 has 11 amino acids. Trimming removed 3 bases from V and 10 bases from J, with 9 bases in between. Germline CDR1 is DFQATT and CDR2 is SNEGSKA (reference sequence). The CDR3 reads CSARRGGKLFF. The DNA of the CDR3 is TGCAGTGCTAGGAGGGGGGGAAAACTGTTTTTT.

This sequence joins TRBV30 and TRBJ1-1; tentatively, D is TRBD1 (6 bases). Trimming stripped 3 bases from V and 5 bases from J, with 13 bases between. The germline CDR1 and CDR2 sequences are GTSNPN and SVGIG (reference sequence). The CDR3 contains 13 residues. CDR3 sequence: CAWRAQGLTEAFF. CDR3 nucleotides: TGTGCCTGGAGAGCCCAGGGGTTAACTGAAGCTTTCTTT.

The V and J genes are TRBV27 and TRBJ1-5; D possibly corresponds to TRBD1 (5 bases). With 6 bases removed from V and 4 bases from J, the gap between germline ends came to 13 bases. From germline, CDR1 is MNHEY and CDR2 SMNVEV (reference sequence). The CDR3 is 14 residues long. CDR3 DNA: TGTGCCAGCAGCCGGTCGGGGGGAAATCAGCCCCAGCATTTT. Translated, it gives CASSRSGGNQPQHF.

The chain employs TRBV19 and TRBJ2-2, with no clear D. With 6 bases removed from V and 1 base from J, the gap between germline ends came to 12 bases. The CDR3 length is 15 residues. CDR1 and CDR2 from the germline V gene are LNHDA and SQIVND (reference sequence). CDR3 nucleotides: TGTGCCAGTAGCCCTTCTACAAAGAACACCGGGGAGCTGTTTTTT. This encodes CASSPSTKNTGELFF.

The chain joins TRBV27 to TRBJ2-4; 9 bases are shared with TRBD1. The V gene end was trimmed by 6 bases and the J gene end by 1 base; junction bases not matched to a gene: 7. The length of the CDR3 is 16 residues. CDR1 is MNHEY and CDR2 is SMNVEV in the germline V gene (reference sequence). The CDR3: CASSPRQGGAKNIQYF. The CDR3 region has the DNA TGTGCCAGCAGCCCAAGACAGGGGGGGGCCAAAAACATTCAGTACTTC.

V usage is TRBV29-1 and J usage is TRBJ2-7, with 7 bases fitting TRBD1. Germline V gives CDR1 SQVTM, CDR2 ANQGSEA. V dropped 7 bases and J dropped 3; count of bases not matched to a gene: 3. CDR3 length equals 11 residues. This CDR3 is CSARQGYEQYF. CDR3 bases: TGCAGCGCCAGACAGGGCTACGAGCAGTACTTC.

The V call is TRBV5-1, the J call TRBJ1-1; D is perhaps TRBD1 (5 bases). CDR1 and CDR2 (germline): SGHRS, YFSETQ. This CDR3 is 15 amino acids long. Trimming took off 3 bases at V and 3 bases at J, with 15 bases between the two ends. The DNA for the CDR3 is TGCGCCAGCAGCTCCTGGCGGGACGGCTACACTGAAGCTTTCTTT. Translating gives CASSSWRDGYTEAFF.

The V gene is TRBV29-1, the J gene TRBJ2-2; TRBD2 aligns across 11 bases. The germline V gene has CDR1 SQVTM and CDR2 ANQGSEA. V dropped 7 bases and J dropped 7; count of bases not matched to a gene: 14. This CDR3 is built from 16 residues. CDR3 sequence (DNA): TGCAGCGCCGCGGGGTTAGCGGGAGGGCGGGTCGGGGAGCTGTTTTTT. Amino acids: CSAAGLAGGRVGELFF.

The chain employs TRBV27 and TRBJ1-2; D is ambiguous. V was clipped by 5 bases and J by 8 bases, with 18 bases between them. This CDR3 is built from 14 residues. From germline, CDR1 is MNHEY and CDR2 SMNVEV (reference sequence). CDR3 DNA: TGTGCCAGCAGTGTGATCAAGGGAGGCAGGGGCTACACCTTC. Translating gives CASSVIKGGRGYTF.

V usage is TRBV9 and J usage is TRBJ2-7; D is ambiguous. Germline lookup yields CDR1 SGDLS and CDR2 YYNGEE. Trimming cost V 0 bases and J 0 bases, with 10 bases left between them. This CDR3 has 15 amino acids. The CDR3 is CASSVGTAISYEQYF. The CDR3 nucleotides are TGTGCCAGCAGCGTAGGCACAGCGATCTCCTACGAGCAGTACTTC. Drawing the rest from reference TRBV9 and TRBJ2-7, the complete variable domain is DSGVTQTPKHLITATGQRVTLRCSPRSGDLSVYWYQQSLDQGLQFLIQYYNGEERAKGNILERFSAQQFPDLHSELNLSSLELGDSALYFCASSVGTAISYEQYFGPGTRLTVT.

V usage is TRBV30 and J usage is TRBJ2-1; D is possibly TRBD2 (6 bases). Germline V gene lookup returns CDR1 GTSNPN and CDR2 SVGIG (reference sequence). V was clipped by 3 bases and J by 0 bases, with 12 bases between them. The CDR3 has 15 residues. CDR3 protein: CAWSGTGSSYNEQFF. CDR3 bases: TGTGCCTGGAGCGGGACTGGGAGCTCCTACAATGAGCAGTTCTTC.

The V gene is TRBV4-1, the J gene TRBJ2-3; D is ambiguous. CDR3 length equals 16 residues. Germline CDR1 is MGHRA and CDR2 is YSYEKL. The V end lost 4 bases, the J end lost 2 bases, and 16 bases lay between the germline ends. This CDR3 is CASSPQATPLTDTQYF. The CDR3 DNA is TGCGCCAGCAGCCCACAAGCAACCCCCCTCACAGATACGCAGTATTTT.

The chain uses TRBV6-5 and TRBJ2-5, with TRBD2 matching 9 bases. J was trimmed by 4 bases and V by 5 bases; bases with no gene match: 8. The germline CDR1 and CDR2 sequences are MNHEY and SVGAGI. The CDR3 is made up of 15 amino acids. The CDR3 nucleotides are TGTGCCAGCAGTCTCGATGGGACTAGCTTAGAGACCCAGTACTTC. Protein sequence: CASSLDGTSLETQYF.

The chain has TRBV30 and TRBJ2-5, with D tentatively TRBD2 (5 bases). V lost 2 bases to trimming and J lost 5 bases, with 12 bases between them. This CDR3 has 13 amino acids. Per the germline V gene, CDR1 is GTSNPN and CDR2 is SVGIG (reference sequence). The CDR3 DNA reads TGTGCCTGGAGTCGGGGTACGATTGAGACCCAGTACTTC. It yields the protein CAWSRGTIETQYF.

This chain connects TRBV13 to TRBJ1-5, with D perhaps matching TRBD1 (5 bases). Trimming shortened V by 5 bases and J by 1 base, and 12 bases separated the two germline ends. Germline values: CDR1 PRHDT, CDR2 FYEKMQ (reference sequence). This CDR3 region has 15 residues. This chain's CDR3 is CASSHRSLSNQPQHF. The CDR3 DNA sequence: TGTGCCAGCAGCCACAGGAGCCTAAGCAATCAGCCCCAGCATTTT.

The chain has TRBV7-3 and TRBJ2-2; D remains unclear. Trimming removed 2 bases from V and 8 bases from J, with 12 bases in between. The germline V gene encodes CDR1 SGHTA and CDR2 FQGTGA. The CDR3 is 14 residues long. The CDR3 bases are TGTGCCAGCAGCTTATACGCGAAAGGGGGGGAGCTGTTTTTT. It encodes CASSLYAKGGELFF.

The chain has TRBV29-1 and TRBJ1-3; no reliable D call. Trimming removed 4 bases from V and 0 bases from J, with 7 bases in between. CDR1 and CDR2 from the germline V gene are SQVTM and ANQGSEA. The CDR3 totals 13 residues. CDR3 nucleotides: TGCAGCGTTGGGACCAGCTCTGGAAACACCATATATTTT. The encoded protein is CSVGTSSGNTIYF. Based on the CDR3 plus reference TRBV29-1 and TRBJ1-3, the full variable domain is SAVISQKPSRDICQRGTSLTIQCQVDSQVTMMFWYRQQPGQSLTLIATANQGSEATYESGFVIDKFPISRPNLTFSTLTVSNMSPEDSSIYLCSVGTSSGNTIYFGEGSWLTVV.

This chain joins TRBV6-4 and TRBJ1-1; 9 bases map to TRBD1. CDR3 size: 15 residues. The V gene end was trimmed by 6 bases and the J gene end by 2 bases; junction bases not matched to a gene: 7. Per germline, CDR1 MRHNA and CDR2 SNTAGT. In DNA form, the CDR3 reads TGTGCCAGCAGAGTACAGGGGGCGCCCAACACTGAAGCTTTCTTT. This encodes CASRVQGAPNTEAFF.

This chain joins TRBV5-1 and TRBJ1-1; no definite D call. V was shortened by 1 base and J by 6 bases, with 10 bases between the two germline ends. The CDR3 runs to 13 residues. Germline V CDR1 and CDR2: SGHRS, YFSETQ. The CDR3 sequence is CASSLILESEAFF. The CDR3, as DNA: TGCGCCAGCAGCTTGATATTGGAATCTGAAGCTTTCTTT.

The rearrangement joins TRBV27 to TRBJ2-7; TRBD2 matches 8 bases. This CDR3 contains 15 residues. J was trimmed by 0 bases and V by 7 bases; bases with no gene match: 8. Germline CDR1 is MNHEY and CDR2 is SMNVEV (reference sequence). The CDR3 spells CASTTGGGSSYEQYF. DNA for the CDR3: TGTGCCAGCACAACGGGAGGGGGGAGCTCCTACGAGCAGTACTTC.

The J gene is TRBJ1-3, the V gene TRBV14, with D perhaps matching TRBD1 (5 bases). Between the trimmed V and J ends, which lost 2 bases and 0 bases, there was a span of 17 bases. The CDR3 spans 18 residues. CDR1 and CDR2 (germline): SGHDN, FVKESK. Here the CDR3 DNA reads TGTGCCAGCAGCCAACGATTACCCAGGGAGCCCTCTGGAAACACCATATATTTT. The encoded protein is CASSQRLPREPSGNTIYF.

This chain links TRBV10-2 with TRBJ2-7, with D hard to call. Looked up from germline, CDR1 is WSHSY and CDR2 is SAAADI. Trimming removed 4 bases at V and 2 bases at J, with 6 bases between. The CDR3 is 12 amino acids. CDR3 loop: CASSARTYEQYF. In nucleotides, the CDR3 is TGCGCCAGCAGTGCCCGGACCTACGAGCAGTACTTC.

CDR3 in DNA: TGTGCCAGCAGTCCCCCCGGGGGTCGCTTTAGCCTTAGCAATCAGCCCCAGCATTTT. This gives the protein CASSPPGGRFSLSNQPQHF. The chain links TRBV6-4 to TRBJ1-5; possible D gene TRBD1, 5 bases. CDR1 and CDR2 from the germline V gene are MRHNA and SNTAGT. The CDR3 is 19 amino acids. V was pared by 5 bases and J by 0 bases, with 23 bases between.

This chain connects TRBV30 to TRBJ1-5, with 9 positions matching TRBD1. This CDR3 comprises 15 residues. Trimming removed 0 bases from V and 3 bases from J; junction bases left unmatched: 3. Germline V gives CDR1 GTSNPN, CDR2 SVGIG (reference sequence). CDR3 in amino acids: CAWSVGQGLNQPQHF. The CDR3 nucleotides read TGTGCCTGGAGTGTGGGACAGGGACTCAATCAGCCCCAGCATTTT. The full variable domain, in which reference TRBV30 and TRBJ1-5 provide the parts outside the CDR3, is SQTIHQWPATLVQPVGSPLSLECTVEGTSNPNLYWYRQAAGRGLQLLFYSVGIGQISSEVPQNLSASRPQDRQFILSSKKLLLSDSGFYLCAWSVGQGLNQPQHFGDGTRLSIL.